Reported below is one TCR beta chain. Authors' methods: Estimates of nucleated cell counts were drawn from the amplification of reference gene primers. The protocol was immunoSEQ multiplex PCR, while the TCRdb copy is restricted to in-frame clones and leaves out a portion. V and J calls plus clone size are reproduced from that table; the DNA served to infer D and trimming. The table lists around 67,000 clones, about 73% of them singletons. CDR3 length: 14 amino acids. From germline, CDR1 is MDHEN and CDR2 SYDVKM. V gave up 3 bases and J gave up 11 bases; unmatched junction bases: 12. The data were obtained in a study of blood T cell repertoires in COVID-19. Study summary: Sites in the United States, Italy and Spain provided acute and convalescent COVID-19 samples. T cells, B-cell-depleted T cells, or PBMCs provided the cDNA or gDNA that served as material.

The sample taken for sequencing was peripheral blood. The rearrangement links TRBV28 to TRBJ2-7; 8 nucleotides agree with TRBD1. This TCR came from a woman between 65 and 79 years old with acute or convalescent COVID-19. For the CDR3, the DNA is TGTGCCAGCAGTTTCCTTCCGGGACAGGTTCGAAAGTACTTC. Residues: CASSFLPGQVRKYF.